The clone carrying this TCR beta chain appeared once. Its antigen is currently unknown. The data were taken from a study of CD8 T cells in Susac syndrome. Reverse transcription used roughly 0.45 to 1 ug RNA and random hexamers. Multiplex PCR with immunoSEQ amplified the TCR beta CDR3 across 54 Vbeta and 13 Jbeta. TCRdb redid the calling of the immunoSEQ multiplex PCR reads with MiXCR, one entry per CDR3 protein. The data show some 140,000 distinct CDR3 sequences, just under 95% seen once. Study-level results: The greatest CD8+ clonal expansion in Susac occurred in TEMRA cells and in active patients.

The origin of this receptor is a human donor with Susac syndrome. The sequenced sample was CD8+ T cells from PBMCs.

The CDR3, as DNA: TGTGCCAGTAGTATACCCCAGGAGGGCATCAACACTGAAGCTTTCTTT. Its translation is CASSIPQEGINTEAFF. This chain connects TRBV19 to TRBJ1-1; no clear D. This CDR3 contains 16 residues. Trimming removed 2 bases from V and 2 bases from J, with 15 bases in between. CDR1 is LNHDA, CDR2 SQIVND, per germline (reference sequence).